The 13 T cell receptor beta chains in this list originate from one sample, sequenced in a study of blood T cell repertoires in COVID-19. Assay used: immunoSEQ multiplex PCR; TCRdb lists only in-frame clones, some missing. This table has hundreds of thousands of clones, 80% to 90% appearing once. The sequenced sample was PBMCs or T cells enriched from blood (not recorded which). The receptors stem from a woman aged 45-60 years who had recovered from COVID-19.

The chain joins TRBV15 to TRBJ1-1; 7 nucleotides align to TRBD1. From germline, CDR1 is LNHNV and CDR2 YYDKDF (reference sequence). V was pared by 0 bases and J by 1 base, with 5 bases of the junction left unmatched. This CDR3 is built from 16 residues. CDR3 residues: CATSRDRTGQNTEAFF. The CDR3 DNA sequence: TGTGCCACCAGCAGAGACCGGACAGGCCAGAACACTGAAGCTTTCTTT.

This chain links TRBV4-1 with TRBJ2-1, with D perhaps matching TRBD2 (5 bases). The CDR3 spans 13 residues. V was clipped by 1 base and J by 7 bases, with 8 bases between them. CDR1 is MGHRA and CDR2 is YSYEKL in the germline V gene. The CDR3 sequence is CASSQVGGNEQFF. CDR3 sequence (DNA): TGCGCCAGCAGCCAAGTAGGCGGGAATGAGCAGTTCTTC.

The CDR3 reads CASSYKGGNGSPLHF. The CDR3 DNA reads TGTGCCAGCAGTTACAAGGGGGGGAACGGCTCACCCCTCCACTTT. The V and J genes are TRBV6-5 and TRBJ1-6, with D perhaps matching TRBD1 (6 bases). The CDR3 length is 15 residues. Germline V gives CDR1 MNHEY, CDR2 SVGAGI. V was cut by 2 bases and J by 10 bases, with 15 bases left in between.

This chain uses TRBV4-2 with TRBJ1-6; D not resolved. This CDR3 comprises 15 residues. V was clipped by 0 bases and J by 10 bases, with 13 bases between them. Per germline, CDR1 LGHNA and CDR2 YNFKEQ. CDR3 sequence (DNA): TGTGCCAGCAGCCAAGATCGCAGAAGCGTATCACCCCTCCACTTT. Encoded protein: CASSQDRRSVSPLHF.

CDR3 bases: TGTGCCAGTAGTCTTGGACAGAACTTGGATGGCTACACCTTC. Translating gives CASSLGQNLDGYTF. The V call is TRBV19, the J call TRBJ1-2; TRBD1 might be the D (6 bases). The CDR3 totals 14 residues. Germline lookup yields CDR1 LNHDA and CDR2 SQIVND (reference sequence). V lost 5 bases to trimming and J lost 6 bases, with 16 bases between them.

This chain links TRBV2 with TRBJ2-3; the D gene is possibly TRBD2 (5 bases). The CDR3 loop spans 16 amino acids. V lost 2 bases and J 1 base, leaving 13 bases between the germline ends. Germline values: CDR1 SNHLY, CDR2 FYNNEI. The CDR3 is CASSERAAAGTDTQYF. In nucleotides, the CDR3 is TGTGCCAGCAGTGAAAGGGCAGCGGCGGGCACAGATACGCAGTATTTT.

The rearrangement links TRBV19 to TRBJ1-2; D gene uncertain. CDR1 and CDR2 from the germline V gene are LNHDA and SQIVND (reference sequence). The CDR3 extends over 14 amino acids. V was pared by 3 bases and J by 8 bases, with 16 bases between. CDR3 sequence reads: CASSIGLTASGYTF. DNA of the CDR3: TGTGCCAGTAGTATCGGACTCACGGCCTCGGGCTACACCTTC.

The V and J genes are TRBV5-8 and TRBJ2-7; tentative D call: TRBD1 (7 bases). Trimming stripped 4 bases from V and 4 bases from J, with 30 bases between. The CDR3 is made up of 19 amino acids. The germline CDR1 and CDR2 sequences are SGHTS and YDEGEE. CDR3 nucleotides: TGTGCCAGCAGCCGCTTGGGTTTAGTTGGGGAGGACAGGTCGTACGAGCAGTACTTC. It yields the protein CASSRLGLVGEDRSYEQYF.

The chain is built from TRBV5-1 and TRBJ2-5; unclear D gene. V dropped 1 base and J dropped 1 base, with 5 bases sitting between them. Germline loops: CDR1 SGHRS, CDR2 YFSETQ. The CDR3 has 13 amino acids. The CDR3 region is CASSLWLQETQYF. In DNA form, the CDR3 reads TGCGCCAGCAGCTTGTGGCTCCAAGAGACCCAGTACTTC.

The chain carries TRBV3-1 (or the pseudogene TRBV3-2) and TRBJ1-2, with no clear D. The CDR3 totals 15 residues. CDR1 is LGHDT and CDR2 is YNNKEL in the germline V gene (reference sequence). V was trimmed by 3 bases and J by 2 bases, leaving 13 bases between them. Here the CDR3 reads CASSQGGSANYGYTF. Here the CDR3 DNA reads TGTGCCAGCAGCCAGGGAGGCTCTGCAAACTATGGCTACACCTTC.

This chain links TRBV7-9 with TRBJ1-3; 9 bases are shared with TRBD1. CDR3 length: 15 residues. The V segment lost 5 bases and the J segment 9 bases; nucleotides outside the gene matches: 11. The V gene's germline CDR1 is SEHNR and CDR2 FQNEAQ (reference sequence). The CDR3 nucleotides are TGTGCCAGCAGCGCCGGGGACAGGGTGGAGGGCACCATATATTTT. As protein: CASSAGDRVEGTIYF.

This clone showed up just once. The V call is TRBV6-5, the J call TRBJ1-2, with no clear D. The germline V gene has CDR1 MNHEY and CDR2 SVGAGI. The V gene lost 6 bases and the J gene lost 4 bases, with 9 bases spanning the gap. CDR3 length equals 12 residues. The CDR3 sequence is CASSRDAYGYTF. The CDR3 bases are TGTGCCAGCAGCCGAGATGCCTATGGCTACACCTTC.

This rearrangement joins TRBV5-6 to TRBJ1-1; TRBD1 might be the D (6 bases). Trimming shortened V by 2 bases and J by 5 bases, and 13 bases separated the two germline ends. Germline CDR1 and CDR2: SGHDT and YYEEEE. The CDR3 length is 14 residues. CDR3 sequence reads: CASSFTGRGTEAFF. In nucleotides, the CDR3 is TGTGCCAGCAGCTTTACAGGGAGGGGAACTGAAGCTTTCTTT. Drawing the rest from reference TRBV5-6 and TRBJ1-1, the complete variable domain is DAGVTQSPTHLIKTRGQQVTLRCSPKSGHDTVSWYQQALGQGPQFIFQYYEEEERQRGNFPDRFSGHQFPNYSSELNVNALLLGDSALYLCASSFTGRGTEAFFGQGTRLTVV.